This T cell receptor (beta chain) was identified during a study of T cell responses to AZD1222 COVID-19 vaccine. Findings and limits, study-wide: Rises in breadth and depth of Spike-specific TCRs came after two AZD1222 doses. Most donors were white British and more were female, and clonal diversity was possibly underestimated. Among vaccine-associated CD4 TCRs, coverage spanned spike, with dominance at 160-218 and 743-854.

There are 17 residues in the CDR3. The V segment lost 0 bases and the J segment 7 bases; nucleotides outside the gene matches: 5. From germline, CDR1 is KGHDR and CDR2 SFDVKD. TCRdb keeps only in-frame clones here, not all; method: immunoSEQ multiplex PCR. This sample carries around 88,000 clones, roughly 90% of them seen once, and the ten largest clones take roughly 2.8%. Of note for this clone: The antigen remains unidentified.

V and J are TRBV24-1 and TRBJ2-1, with 13 bases aligning to TRBD2. The material sequenced was peripheral blood, taken on day 0 of MenACWY control vaccination. The source is an adult in good health. CDR3 sequence: CATSDLPLAGGQNEQFF. The CDR3 DNA reads TGTGCCACCAGTGATTTGCCACTAGCGGGGGGGCAGAATGAGCAGTTCTTC.